The 9 T cell receptor beta chains below were found in one sample sequenced in a study of cytomegalovirus exposure and HLA in healthy donors. Sequencing was performed with immunoSEQ multiplex PCR; in TCRdb, only in-frame clones are kept and a portion is missing. The sample lists some 170,000 clones, around 92% occurring once. Sequencing was done on a sample of PBMCs. The receptors were gathered from a woman between 18 and 29 years old in good health and CMV-seropositive.

The gene calls are TRBV4-1 and TRBJ2-1; TRBD2 matches at 12 bases. Germline V gene data show CDR1 as MGHRA and CDR2 as YSYEKL. The CDR3 covers 17 residues. V was pared by 2 bases and J by 5 bases, with 7 bases of the junction left unmatched. In DNA form, the CDR3 reads TGCGCCAGCAGCCAACCCCGACTAGCGGGAGACCACAATGAGCAGTTCTTC. Protein: CASSQPRLAGDHNEQFF.

V and J are TRBV9 and TRBJ2-1; possibly TRBD2 for D (7 bases). Germline-derived CDR1 and CDR2 are SGDLS and YYNGEE. This CDR3 is built from 15 residues. Trimming cost V 4 bases and J 9 bases, with 20 bases left between them. The CDR3, as DNA: TGTGCCAGCAGCTCCGGGGGGCGGGGGAGTGGTGAGCAGTTCTTC. Translating it yields CASSSGGRGSGEQFF.

In its sample, this clone was seen a few times. The chain is built from TRBV21-1 and TRBJ2-1; the table's TRBD2 call for D was not verified on the DNA. TRBV21-1 is annotated as a pseudogene. CDR3 size: 13 residues. The CDR3 DNA sequence: TGTGCCAGCAGCAAACGGCCAAGCGATGAGCAGTTCTTC. Translating gives CASSKRPSDEQFF.

The chain carries TRBV28 and TRBJ2-2; maybe TRBD1 (5 bases). The CDR3 is 15 amino acids. Trimming shortened V by 3 bases and J by 0 bases, and 8 bases separated the two germline ends. Germline loops: CDR1 MDHEN, CDR2 SYDVKM. The CDR3 reads CASSFSTANTGELFF. CDR3 coding DNA: TGTGCCAGCAGTTTTTCGACAGCGAACACCGGGGAGCTGTTTTTT.

This clone was seen only a few times. The genes are TRBV27 and TRBJ2-5, with a tentative D call TRBD2 (5 bases). V lost 5 bases and J 5 bases, leaving 12 bases between the germline ends. Looked up from germline, CDR1 is MNHEY and CDR2 is SMNVEV (reference sequence). The CDR3 consists of 13 residues. CDR3 coding DNA: TGTGCCAGCAGTCGGGCGGGCCTTGAGACCCAGTACTTC. This gives the protein CASSRAGLETQYF.

The chain has TRBV27 and TRBJ1-4; TRBD1 might be the D (5 bases). The germline gives CDR1 MNHEY, CDR2 SMNVEV (reference sequence). The CDR3 consists of 16 residues. Trimming left V 5 bases short and J 2 bases short, with 15 bases between. The CDR3: CASSPAWGGTNEKLFF. The CDR3 bases are TGTGCCAGCAGTCCGGCTTGGGGCGGCACTAATGAAAAACTGTTTTTT.

J is TRBJ2-7 and V is TRBV6-1, with TRBD1 matching over 9 bases. The V gene's germline CDR1 is MNHNS and CDR2 SASEGT. The V gene end was trimmed by 6 bases and the J gene end by 6 bases; junction bases not matched to a gene: 9. This CDR3 comprises 14 residues. In DNA, the CDR3 is TGTGCCAGCAGCGCCGGGACAGGGTCACGCGAGCAGTACTTC. This codes for CASSAGTGSREQYF.

The V and J genes are TRBV30 and TRBJ1-1, with TRBD1 matching 7 bases. The trim removed 4 bases at V and 0 bases at J, leaving 5 bases unmatched. The CDR3 is made up of 14 amino acids. Germline V gene sequence: CDR1 GTSNPN, CDR2 SVGIG (reference sequence). The CDR3 is CAWTAGGMNTEAFF. DNA of the CDR3: TGTGCCTGGACGGCAGGGGGAATGAACACTGAAGCTTTCTTT.

V and J are TRBV25-1 and TRBJ1-1, with D possibly TRBD1 on 5 matching bases. Per germline, CDR1 MGHDK and CDR2 SYGVNS. The length of the CDR3 is 15 residues. Trimming took 5 bases from V and 1 from J, leaving 14 bases between them. The CDR3 DNA is TGTGCCAGCAGTCTCCTCGTAACAGGGAACACTGAAGCTTTCTTT. As protein: CASSLLVTGNTEAFF.